This TCR beta chain was recovered during a study of cytomegalovirus exposure and HLA in healthy donors. General study points: V- and J-gene trimming in TCR beta was tied to a missense DCLRE1C variant by an analysis performed later.

V shed 5 bases and J 8 bases; nucleotides not matched to a gene: 13. This CDR3 is 16 amino acids long. Germline CDR1 is SGHRS and CDR2 is YFSETQ. Vbeta (60) and Jbeta (13) primers were used in the PCR. TCRdb's copy holds only in-frame clones and misses some; the assay was immunoSEQ multiplex PCR. The data show roughly 220,000 clones, 80% to 90% seen once. As to this clone: What it recognizes is unknown.

The sequence was obtained from a man aged 25-40 years in good health and CMV-seronegative. Material: PBMCs. The chain uses TRBV5-1 and TRBJ2-1, with 10 bases fitting TRBD2. Here the CDR3 reads CASSQTSGPIFDEQFF. In nucleotides, the CDR3 is TGCGCCAGCAGTCAGACTAGCGGGCCTATATTCGATGAGCAGTTCTTC.